The entry that follows covers one TCR beta chain sequence. This record belongs to a study of blood T cells in healthy people across ages. Every donor contributed 8 to 10 milliliters of peripheral blood by blood draw. This CDR3 comprises 14 residues. Germline CDR1 and CDR2: SGHAT and FQNNGV. Trimming stripped 7 bases from V and 1 base from J, with 13 bases between. A sample-barcoded 5' primer and a J-beta primer mix were used in a second PCR of roughly 6 to 11 cycles. Every sample gave at least 2.5 million paired-end reads containing CDR3. TCRdb ran MiXCR on the 5' RACE reads and lists one entry per CDR3 protein. The sample has over a million distinct CDR3 sequences; approximately 38% are singletons.

Sequencing was performed on blood. The chain combines TRBV11-2 with TRBJ2-5; D is perhaps TRBD1 (5 bases). This TCR came from a young woman in good health. The CDR3 loop reads CASTPGRPQETQYF. Written as DNA, the CDR3 is TGTGCCAGCACCCCAGGGCGGCCCCAAGAGACCCAGTACTTC.